Presented here are 22 T cell receptor beta chains from one specimen sequenced in a study of T cell repertoires in cytomegalovirus infection. TCRdb processed the reads anew with MiXCR; each CDR3 protein has one entry. The data contain 480,000 or so distinct CDR3 sequences, 11% of them singletons. Input material: PBMCs. These receptors came from a human donor in good health (CMV status not recorded). Some clones in this sample may be carry-over from other donors' samples.

A few counts support this clonotype. This sequence joins TRBV9 and TRBJ2-7, with 7 bases that match TRBD2. V lost 3 bases to trimming and J lost 1 base; unmatched junction nucleotides: 4. This CDR3 region has 14 residues. Germline V gene data show CDR1 as SGDLS and CDR2 as YYNGEE. The CDR3 DNA is TGTGCCAGCAGCGGCGGGGGACTATCCTACGAGCAGTACTTC. Its translation: CASSGGGLSYEQYF.

The table lists this clonotype with many counts. The chain couples TRBV7-9 to TRBJ2-7; 7 bases line up with TRBD1. The CDR3 extends over 15 amino acids. The J segment lost 0 bases and the V segment lost 3 bases, leaving 5 bases of the junction unmatched. The germline CDR1 and CDR2 sequences are SEHNR and FQNEAQ (reference sequence). CDR3 in DNA: TGTGCCAGCAGCTTGGGACAGAGTACCTCCTACGAGCAGTACTTC. This codes for CASSLGQSTSYEQYF.

This clonotype was counted a single time. A much larger clonotype is one base distant, so this may be a read error. The V call is TRBV28, the J call TRBJ2-1, with D tentatively TRBD2 (6 bases). CDR3 length: 17 residues. V was trimmed by 2 bases and J by 3 bases, leaving 17 bases between them. Germline V lookup: CDR1 MDHEN, CDR2 SYDVKM. This chain's CDR3 is CASSLGGAGGDYNEQFF. DNA for the CDR3: TGTGCCAGCAGTTTAGGGGGTGCTGGCGGGGACTACAATGAGCAGTTCTTC.

The rearrangement uses TRBV27 and TRBJ2-7, with 9 bases identical to TRBD1. CDR3 length: 16 residues. V gave up 5 bases and J gave up 3 bases; unmatched junction bases: 11. CDR1 is MNHEY, CDR2 SMNVEV, per germline (reference sequence). The CDR3 DNA follows: TGTGCCAGCAGTCTCACCTTGACAGGGGGTAGCTACGAGCAGTACTTC. Protein: CASSLTLTGGSYEQYF.

This clonotype was detected ten times or more. The chain links TRBV28 to TRBJ1-2, with a tentative D call TRBD1 (6 bases). The CDR3 runs to 16 residues. Germline values: CDR1 MDHEN, CDR2 SYDVKM. V was clipped by 3 bases and J by 4 bases, with 18 bases between them. CDR3 sequence: CASSFPWDTGAYGYTF. The CDR3 nucleotides are TGTGCCAGCAGTTTCCCCTGGGACACTGGGGCCTATGGCTACACCTTC.

This clonotype was recorded many times. This sequence joins TRBV19 and TRBJ1-6; maybe TRBD1 (5 bases). This CDR3 contains 15 residues. V was pared by 0 bases and J by 7 bases, with 10 bases between. Germline V gene data show CDR1 as LNHDA and CDR2 as SQIVND (reference sequence). The CDR3 DNA reads as TGTGCCAGTAGTATAGATGGGGGTAGAAATTCACCCCTCCACTTT. Translating it yields CASSIDGGRNSPLHF.

This clonotype has ten or more counts. CDR3 sequence reads: CASSPGTGLDEQYF. The CDR3 bases are TGTGCCAGCAGCCCCGGGACAGGGTTGGACGAGCAGTACTTC. V and J are TRBV6-1 and TRBJ2-7; 9 bases are shared with TRBD1. In germline, CDR1 is MNHNS, CDR2 SASEGT. CDR3 length equals 14 residues. V lost 6 bases and J lost 5; bases outside the gene matches: 8.

This clonotype turned up a few times. This chain links TRBV19 with TRBJ2-6; no clear D. V was pared by 3 bases and J by 12 bases, with 9 bases between. CDR3 length: 12 amino acids. Germline CDR1 and CDR2: LNHDA and SQIVND (reference sequence). Written as DNA, the CDR3 is TGTGCCAGTAGTATGGGTCCAGCCGTCCTGACTTTC. It is translated as CASSMGPAVLTF.

This clonotype occurred a few times. At one of its ends the junction is not consistent with the germline gene, which may arise from a read error. V gene TRBV20-1 combines with J gene TRBJ2-1; D tentatively reads TRBD1 or TRBD2 (5 bases each). CDR3 length: 11 amino acids. Germline V gene data show CDR1 as DFQATT and CDR2 as SNEGSKA (reference sequence). The CDR3 DNA reads as TGCAGTGCTAGAGAGGGACCTAGCCTGGTCTTC. This translates into CSAREGPSLVF.

This clonotype appeared many times. This sequence joins TRBV7-8 and TRBJ2-3, with TRBD2 matching over 11 bases. The V and J ends lost 0 bases and 0 bases, in that order; junction bases with no gene match: 11. The germline V gene has CDR1 SGHVS and CDR2 FQNEAQ. This CDR3 is 20 amino acids long. DNA of the CDR3: TGTGCCAGCAGCTTAGCGGCTAGCGGGGGGAACTACCTCAGCACAGATACGCAGTATTTT. It yields the protein CASSLAASGGNYLSTDTQYF. The full variable domain, in which reference TRBV7-8 and TRBJ2-3 provide the parts outside the CDR3, is GAGVSQSPRYKVAKRGQDVALRCDPISGHVSLFWYQQALGQGPEFLTYFQNEAQLDKSGLPSDRFFAERPEGSVSTLKIQRTQQEDSAVYLCASSLAASGGNYLSTDTQYFGPGTRLTVL.

At least ten counts were recorded for this clonotype. The J gene is TRBJ2-2, the V gene TRBV5-4, with D unresolved. Germline CDR1 is SGHNT and CDR2 is YYREEE (reference sequence). Trimming took off 2 bases at V and 0 bases at J, with 8 bases between the two ends. The CDR3 extends over 15 amino acids. The CDR3 coding sequence is TGTGCCAGCAGCTTTCTGGGCCCGAACACCGGGGAGCTGTTTTTT. This encodes CASSFLGPNTGELFF.

This clonotype was seen at least ten times. This CDR3 reads CASRGAGGDGEQFF. CDR3 in DNA: TGTGCCAGCAGGGGAGCGGGGGGGGATGGTGAGCAGTTCTTC. The chain is built from TRBV11-2 and TRBJ2-1; 10 bases align to TRBD2. CDR1 and CDR2 from the germline V gene are SGHAT and FQNNGV. This CDR3 is built from 14 residues. Trimming at V came to 6 bases and at J to 9 bases, leaving 8 bases not matched to a gene.

About this clonotype itself: This may be a read error: a much more frequent sequence differs by one nucleotide. The chain couples TRBV28 to TRBJ2-7, with 8 bases lining up with TRBD1. The J segment lost 8 bases and the V segment lost 3 bases, leaving 12 bases of the junction unmatched. The CDR3 covers 15 residues. The V gene's germline CDR1 is MDHEN and CDR2 SYDVKM. The CDR3 DNA is TGTGCCAGCAGTTTCCGGACAGGGATCGTCGACCAGCAGTACTTC. Encoded protein: CASSFRTGIVDQQYF.

This clonotype was detected ten times or more. The chain recombines TRBV10-3 with TRBJ1-5, with TRBD1 as a possible D gene (5 bases). V was clipped by 6 bases and J by 3 bases, with 9 bases between them. Germline CDR1 and CDR2: ENHRY and SYGVKD. The CDR3 totals 13 residues. CDR3 DNA: TGTGCCATCAGGAAACAGGACAATCAGCCCCAGCATTTT. It yields the protein CAIRKQDNQPQHF.

The J gene is TRBJ1-2, the V gene TRBV3-1; D unclear. Germline V CDR1 and CDR2: LGHDT, YNNKEL (reference sequence). V shed 4 bases and J shed 8 bases, with 14 bases lying between them. This CDR3 has 13 amino acids. CDR3 in amino acids: CASSLRISGGYTF. The CDR3 DNA follows: TGTGCCAGCAGCCTCCGTATCTCCGGCGGCTACACCTTC.

The chain joins TRBV11-2 to TRBJ2-7, with D maybe TRBD1 (5 bases). The CDR3 sequence is 14 residues long. The germline V gene encodes CDR1 SGHAT and CDR2 FQNNGV. Trimming left V 1 base short and J 5 bases short, with 12 bases between. This CDR3 reads CASSLGARADEQYF. CDR3 in DNA: TGTGCCAGCAGCTTAGGTGCCAGGGCCGACGAGCAGTACTTC.

This clonotype has a count of ten or more. This chain joins TRBV4-2 and TRBJ1-5; 9 bases match TRBD1. CDR3 length: 20 amino acids. CDR1 and CDR2 (germline): LGHNA, YNFKEQ. The trim removed 2 bases at V and 1 base at J, leaving 15 bases unmatched. In DNA form, the CDR3 reads TGTGCCAGCAGCCAAACGGGGCTGCGGGACAGGGTCGTCAGCAATCAGCCCCAGCATTTT. Its protein is CASSQTGLRDRVVSNQPQHF.

This clonotype appeared a few times. The chain joins TRBV5-1 to TRBJ2-3; TRBD1 or TRBD2 may be the D gene (6 bases each). The V gene's germline CDR1 is SGHRS and CDR2 YFSETQ. Trimming cost V 4 bases and J 0 bases, with 12 bases left between them. The CDR3 is 15 residues long. The CDR3 region has the DNA TGCGCCAGCAGCCAAGGGGGGCCTAGCACAGATACGCAGTATTTT. As protein: CASSQGGPSTDTQYF.

This clonotype has at least ten counts. The chain has TRBV5-1 and TRBJ2-1; TRBD1 matches at 7 bases. CDR1 is SGHRS and CDR2 is YFSETQ in the germline V gene. The ends lost 2 bases at V and 6 bases at J; junction bases unmatched: 5. The CDR3 spans 14 residues. Here the CDR3 reads CASSLQGSGNEQFF. The CDR3 nucleotides are TGCGCCAGCAGCTTACAGGGGTCTGGCAATGAGCAGTTCTTC. The whole variable domain, remainder taken from reference TRBV5-1 and TRBJ2-1, is KAGVTQTPRYLIKTRGQQVTLSCSPISGHRSVSWYQQTPGQGLQFLFEYFSETQRNKGNFPGRFSGRQFSNSRSEMNVSTLELGDSALYLCASSLQGSGNEQFFGPGTRLTVL.

This clonotype showed up many times. The gene calls are TRBV6-5 and TRBJ1-1, with D possibly matching TRBD1 (5 bases). V was cut by 5 bases and J by 4 bases, with 14 bases left in between. Germline CDR1 is MNHEY and CDR2 is SVGAGI. This CDR3 has 14 residues. Written as DNA, the CDR3 is TGTGCCAGCAGTACGGGACCCCAGGGCACTGAAGCTTTCTTT. Amino acid sequence: CASSTGPQGTEAFF.

The rearrangement uses TRBV20-1 and TRBJ1-5, with 8 bases that match TRBD1. The CDR3 contains 13 residues. CDR1 and CDR2 (germline): DFQATT, SNEGSKA (reference sequence). The V segment lost 6 bases and the J segment 6 bases; nucleotides outside the gene matches: 7. The CDR3 DNA is TGCAGTGCCACGGACAGGGAAGGTCAGCCCCAGCATTTT. This translates into CSATDREGQPQHF.

As for this clonotype: A much larger clone differs from this one at a single base, so this may be a read error. V usage is TRBV4-2 and J usage is TRBJ2-3; TRBD2 matches at 8 bases. Germline V gene lookup returns CDR1 LGHNA and CDR2 YNFKEQ. This CDR3 is 15 amino acids long. J gave up 3 bases and V 1 base, and 3 bases lay outside the gene matches. The CDR3 spells CASSQGKRETDTQYF. CDR3 sequence (DNA): TGTGCCAGCAGCCAAGGGAAGCGGGAGACAGATACGCAGTATTTT.